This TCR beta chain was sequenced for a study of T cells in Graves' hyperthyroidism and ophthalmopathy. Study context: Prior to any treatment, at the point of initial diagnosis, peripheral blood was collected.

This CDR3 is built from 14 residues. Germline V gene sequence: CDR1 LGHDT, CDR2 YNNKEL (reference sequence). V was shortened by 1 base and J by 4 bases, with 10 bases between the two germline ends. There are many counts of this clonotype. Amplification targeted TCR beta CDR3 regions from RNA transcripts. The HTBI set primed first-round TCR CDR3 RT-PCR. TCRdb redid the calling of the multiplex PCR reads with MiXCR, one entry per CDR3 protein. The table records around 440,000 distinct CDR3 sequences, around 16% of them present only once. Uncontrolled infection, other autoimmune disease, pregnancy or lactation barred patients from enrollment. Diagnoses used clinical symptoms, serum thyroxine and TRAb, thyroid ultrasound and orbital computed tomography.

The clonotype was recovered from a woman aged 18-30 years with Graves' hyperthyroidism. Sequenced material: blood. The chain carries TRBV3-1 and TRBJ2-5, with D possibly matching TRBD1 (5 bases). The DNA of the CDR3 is TGTGCCAGCAGCCAAGGGGGCGCTGGAGAGACCCAGTACTTC. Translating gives CASSQGGAGETQYF.